One sample yielded the 9 T cell receptor beta chains listed below, sequenced in a study of vaccination effects on CD4 cells after COVID-19. Before sequencing took place, the ViraFEST assay used viral peptide pools to expand antigen-specific CD4+ T cells. Following a roughly eleven-day culture, CD4+ T cells were purified. Their SARS-CoV-2 infection, verified by PCR, occurred between March and December 2020. Method: immunoSEQ multiplex PCR; TCRdb's copy keeps in-frame clones and lacks some. The sample carries 26,000 or so clones, 75% to 80% recorded once. These receptors' antigens are unknown. The input for sequencing was CD4+ T cells from PBMCs cultured with HCoV-NL63 spike peptides, taken before COVID-19 vaccination. The receptors were sampled from a human donor who had a prior SARS-CoV-2 infection.

The CDR3 DNA reads as TGTGCCAGCAGCTCAACCGGGACAGGGACCTACGAGCAGTACTTC. Protein product: CASSSTGTGTYEQYF. This rearrangement joins TRBV5-4 to TRBJ2-7; TRBD1 matches 9 bases. The CDR3 length is 15 residues. Germline CDR1 SGHNT, CDR2 YYREEE (reference sequence). The junction had 6 bases not matched to a gene; V was cut back by 3 bases and J by 2 bases.

The V and J genes are TRBV6-5 and TRBJ2-1; 7 positions agree with TRBD1. The CDR3 covers 14 residues. The germline gives CDR1 MNHEY, CDR2 SVGAGI. Germline trimming cut 7 bases from V and 10 bases from J; bases unmatched to any gene: 13. The CDR3 here is CASTKTGILHEQFF. In DNA form, the CDR3 reads TGTGCCAGCACCAAGACAGGGATCCTACACGAGCAGTTCTTC.

CDR3 amino acids: CASSLLGPLHF. CDR3 DNA: TGTGCCAGCAGCTTACTTGGTCCCCTCCACTTT. This chain joins TRBV7-2 and TRBJ1-6; no reliable D call. Germline CDR1 and CDR2: SGHTA and FQGNSA. V was pared by 2 bases and J by 13 bases, with 6 bases between. CDR3 size: 11 residues.

The chain uses TRBV5-1 and TRBJ1-3; unclear D gene. CDR3 length: 14 residues. The V end was cut by 4 bases, the J end by 0 bases, with 8 bases between. Germline CDR1 reads SGHRS; CDR2 reads YFSETQ. The CDR3 is CASSTPGSGNTIYF. As DNA, the CDR3 is TGCGCCAGCAGCACTCCCGGCTCTGGAAACACCATATATTTT.

The chain links TRBV9 to TRBJ2-2; 13 bases agree with TRBD2. Germline CDR1 reads SGDLS; CDR2 reads YYNGEE. CDR3 length: 17 residues. Trimming at V came to 1 base and at J to 4 bases, leaving 4 bases not matched to a gene. The CDR3 region is CASSVRLAGGITGELFF. In DNA, the CDR3 is TGTGCCAGCAGCGTAAGACTAGCGGGAGGCATCACCGGGGAGCTGTTTTTT.

V gene TRBV11-3 combines with J gene TRBJ2-7, with D tentatively TRBD2 (5 bases). Germline CDR1 is SGHNT and CDR2 is YENEEA. The CDR3 length is 15 residues. The V and J ends lost 2 bases and 7 bases respectively, with 18 bases between them. CDR3 nucleotide sequence: TGTGCCAGCAGCTTATCGCCCCCCGGCTCGGGAGAGCAGTACTTC. Protein: CASSLSPPGSGEQYF.

The J gene is TRBJ1-6, the V gene TRBV19; tentatively, D is TRBD1 (6 bases). The CDR3 spans 15 residues. Germline V lookup: CDR1 LNHDA, CDR2 SQIVND (reference sequence). V was clipped by 5 bases and J by 10 bases, with 18 bases between them. The CDR3 region is CASSSRTVGRSPLHF. Here the CDR3 DNA reads TGTGCCAGTAGTTCCCGGACAGTCGGCAGATCACCCCTCCACTTT.

This chain uses TRBV7-6 with TRBJ2-5; tentative D call: TRBD2 (5 bases). This CDR3 spans 13 amino acids. Between the trimmed V and J ends, which lost 4 bases and 4 bases, there was a span of 10 bases. The V gene's germline CDR1 is SGHVS and CDR2 FNYEAQ. The CDR3 loop is CASSSTRRETQYF. In DNA form, the CDR3 reads TGTGCCAGCAGCTCCACTAGGAGAGAGACCCAGTACTTC.

This sequence joins TRBV15 and TRBJ2-5; 8 bases map to TRBD2. In germline, CDR1 is LNHNV, CDR2 YYDKDF (reference sequence). The CDR3 runs 17 residues. Trimming removed 5 bases from V and 9 bases from J; junction bases left unmatched: 20. Written as DNA, the CDR3 is TGTGCCACCAGCTCGCCCCCCGGGACTAGAATTAGTCGGGCCCAGTACTTC. This translates into CATSSPPGTRISRAQYF.